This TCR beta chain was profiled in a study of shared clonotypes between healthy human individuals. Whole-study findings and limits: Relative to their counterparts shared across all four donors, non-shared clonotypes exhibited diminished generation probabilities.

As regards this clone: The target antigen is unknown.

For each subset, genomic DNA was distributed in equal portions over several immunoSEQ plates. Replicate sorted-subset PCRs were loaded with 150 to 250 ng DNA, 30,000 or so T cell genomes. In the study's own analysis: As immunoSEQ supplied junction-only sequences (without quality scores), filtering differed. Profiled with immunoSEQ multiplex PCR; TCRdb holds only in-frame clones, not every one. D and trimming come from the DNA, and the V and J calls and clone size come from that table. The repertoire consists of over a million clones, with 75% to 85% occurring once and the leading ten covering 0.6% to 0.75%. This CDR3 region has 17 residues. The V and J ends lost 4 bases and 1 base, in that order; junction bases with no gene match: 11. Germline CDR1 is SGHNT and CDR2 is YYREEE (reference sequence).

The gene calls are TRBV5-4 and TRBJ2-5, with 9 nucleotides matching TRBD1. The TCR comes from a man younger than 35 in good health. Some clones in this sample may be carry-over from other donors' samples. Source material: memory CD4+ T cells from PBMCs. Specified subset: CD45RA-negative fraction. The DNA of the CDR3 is TGTGCCAGCAGCCCCCTAAGCCGGACAGGGGTCCAAGAGACCCAGTACTTC. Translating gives CASSPLSRTGVQETQYF.